The present T cell receptor beta chain was sequenced within a study of cytomegalovirus exposure and HLA in healthy donors listed by TCRdb under 2017. For the study in its entirety: The 550 to 750 repertoires of the first cohort and the roughly 120 validation repertoires were produced on the same platform, according to a later analysis. The aim of the study was to test whether cataloging public T cell receptors could identify signatures of past pathogen exposure. High-throughput TCR immunosequencing, statistical association of individual TCRs with disease status, and machine learning were combined to predict cytomegalovirus infection status. A separate validation cohort of 100 to 150 different subjects was used in addition to the roughly 620-subject first cohort. What the study reported, not specific to this receptor: Across donors, most TCR sequences were observed very rarely, whereas some public TCRs were present in many individuals. In the study, some 160 TCR beta chains were listed as associated with cytomegalovirus. The classifier was reported to diagnose cytomegalovirus status with high specificity and sensitivity in both the original cohort and the validation cohort. It was suggested by the authors that the approach could potentially be generalized to other disease states and immunological phenotypes. A later analysis had no HLA typing for the validation cohort, so co-occurrence there was scored across all 120 or so repertoires. Of the cluster scores, about 94% were above 0 in a later analysis, which found that TCRs clustered in the first cohort also tended to co-occur in the approximately 120 validation repertoires. A few of the identified cytomegalovirus-associated TCR beta chains were confirmed in vitro to be specific for cytomegalovirus antigens.

Preparation of the library involved the immunoSEQ multiplex PCR assay. The paper's data handling went like this. A statistical classification framework was developed to diagnose cytomegalovirus status using the catalog of TCR beta chain sequences. Not all clones reach the TCRdb copy of this immuneACCESS table, which keeps in-frame sequences only. Checked studies attribute under half of the gap to unresolved V genes and leave the rest unexplained. V, J and clone size were drawn from that table, and D and trimming were deduced from the DNA. The sample table lists roughly 120,000 clones, over 75% of them with a count of one. Roughly 6% of the sample comes from the top ten. With regard to this clone: Its antigen remains undetermined. The record has no base qualities; no much larger clone is one base away.

The donors belonged to the validation cohort of about 120 subjects, which was separate from the approximately 700-subject first cohort. Sequencing used PBMCs. The clonotype comes from a woman younger than 35 in good health and CMV-seropositive.

The CDR3 has the sequence CASSHGQGLDYGYTF. DNA sequence: TGTGCCAGCAGCCATGGACAGGGGCTGGACTATGGCTACACCTTC. The receptor chain draws on TRBV4-2 and TRBJ1-2; 9 central nucleotides agree with TRBD1. The CDR3 contains 15 residues, cysteine and phenylalanine counted. The read is trimmed to its CDR3 DNA, 45 bases read in frame from base 1. CDR1 and CDR2 are read off the germline V gene as LGHNA and YNFKEQ. Unmatched junction bases come to 5, with V trimmed by 3 bases and J by 3 bases.